This passage covers 21 T cell receptor beta chains from one sample sequenced in a study of CD8 T cells in Susac syndrome. Random hexamers were used to reverse transcribe the RNA input (0.5 to 1 ug). TCRdb re-derived calls from the immunoSEQ multiplex PCR reads in MiXCR, one entry per CDR3 protein. The repertoire holds about 71,000 distinct CDR3 sequences, with 96% as singletons. The sample was CD4+ T cells from PBMCs. These receptors came from a human donor with multiple sclerosis.

V and J are TRBV2 and TRBJ2-7; D unclear. Germline V gene sequence: CDR1 SNHLY, CDR2 FYNNEI. The CDR3 consists of 14 residues. V dropped 4 bases and J dropped 0 bases, with 10 bases sitting between them. DNA for the CDR3: TGTGCCAGCAGTGCCCGGTCAACCTCCTACGAGCAGTACTTC. Translating it yields CASSARSTSYEQYF.

The chain is built from TRBV12-3 or TRBV12-4 and TRBJ2-1, with 14 bases lining up with TRBD2. This CDR3 has 16 residues. J was trimmed by 8 bases and V by 6 bases; bases with no gene match: 9. Written as DNA, the CDR3 is TGTGCCAGCAGCACGACCCGGGGACTAGCGGGGGATGAGCAGTTCTTC. This gives the protein CASSTTRGLAGDEQFF.

The genes are TRBV27 and TRBJ2-7, with D maybe TRBD1 (5 bases). Trimming cost V 5 bases and J 3 bases, with 14 bases left between them. CDR3 length equals 14 residues. Germline V gene data show CDR1 as MNHEY and CDR2 as SMNVEV (reference sequence). CDR3 residues: CASSLHDRFYEQYF. CDR3 sequence (DNA): TGTGCCAGCAGTCTCCACGACAGATTCTACGAGCAGTACTTC.

The gene calls are TRBV5-6 and TRBJ2-1; TRBD1 agrees at 8 bases. This CDR3 is 16 amino acids long. Germline-derived CDR1 and CDR2 are SGHDT and YYEEEE. With V trimmed by 3 bases and J by 0 bases, 5 bases remained unmatched. The CDR3 loop is CASSSYRGDSYNEQFF. CDR3 coding DNA: TGTGCCAGCAGCTCCTACAGGGGGGACTCCTACAATGAGCAGTTCTTC.

In this sample, this clonotype turned up once. The chain employs TRBV9 and TRBJ2-3, with D perhaps TRBD1 (6 bases). The CDR3 has 16 amino acids. Trimming removed 0 bases from V and 3 bases from J, with 14 bases in between. Germline CDR1 reads SGDLS; CDR2 reads YYNGEE. CDR3 protein: CASSVEGDPWTDTQYF. The CDR3, as DNA: TGTGCCAGCAGCGTAGAGGGGGATCCTTGGACAGATACGCAGTATTTT.

The table lists this clonotype with a count of one. The genes are TRBV7-2 and TRBJ2-7; D is unresolved. The V end lost 1 base, the J end lost 6 bases, and 10 bases lay between the germline ends. The CDR3 totals 13 residues. CDR1 is SGHTA, CDR2 FQGNSA, per germline. CDR3 sequence reads: CASSLDSPVEQYF. The DNA of the CDR3 is TGTGCCAGCAGCTTAGATTCCCCGGTCGAGCAGTACTTC.

The gene calls are TRBV29-1 and TRBJ2-7; 8 bases map to TRBD2. This CDR3 has 12 residues. CDR1 is SQVTM and CDR2 is ANQGSEA in the germline V gene. V was pared by 5 bases and J by 3 bases, with 3 bases of the junction left unmatched. CDR3 nucleotide sequence: TGCAGCGTTTGGCTAGCGGGCTACGAGCAGTACTTC. It translates to CSVWLAGYEQYF.

The genes are TRBV20-1 and TRBJ2-1; a weak D match, TRBD2 (5 bases). There are 13 residues in the CDR3. Deletions cut 5 bases from V and 1 base from J, with 9 bases between. Looked up from germline, CDR1 is DFQATT and CDR2 is SNEGSKA (reference sequence). The CDR3 DNA sequence: TGCAGTGCTCCACAGCGGTCCTACAATGAGCAGTTCTTC. Translated: CSAPQRSYNEQFF.

This chain uses TRBV5-4 with TRBJ2-1; the match to TRBD2 covers 10 bases. The CDR3 spans 15 residues. The trim removed 4 bases at V and 6 bases at J, leaving 7 bases unmatched. Looked up from germline, CDR1 is SGHNT and CDR2 is YYREEE (reference sequence). The CDR3 DNA reads as TGTGCCAGCAGCCTGGCAGCTAGCGGGGGCAATGAGCAGTTCTTC. Translating gives CASSLAASGGNEQFF.

This clonotype was observed once. The chain has TRBV12-3 or TRBV12-4 and TRBJ2-5; D call uncertain. This CDR3 spans 12 amino acids. V gave up 7 bases and J gave up 1 base, with 7 bases separating them. CDR3 region: CASTSSQETQYF. The CDR3 coding sequence is TGTGCCAGCACAAGCAGCCAAGAGACCCAGTACTTC.

The rearrangement links TRBV12-3 or TRBV12-4 to TRBJ1-2, with TRBD1 as a possible D gene (6 bases). V was clipped by 7 bases and J by 4 bases, with 22 bases between them. CDR3 length equals 16 residues. CDR3 DNA sequence: TGTGCCAGCAAGCCTCTCGGGCAGGGGCAAGTCTATGGCTACACCTTC. This codes for CASKPLGQGQVYGYTF.

This chain links TRBV7-2 with TRBJ2-5; no firm D call. CDR3 length equals 15 residues. V lost 2 bases to trimming and J lost 1 base, with 11 bases between them. Germline-derived CDR1 and CDR2 are SGHTA and FQGNSA. The CDR3 nucleotides read TGTGCCAGCAGCTTAAATCTGGCGGCCCAAGAGACCCAGTACTTC. Its protein product is CASSLNLAAQETQYF.

The V and J genes are TRBV5-1 and TRBJ1-4; D not certain. The germline V gene has CDR1 SGHRS and CDR2 YFSETQ. Trimming removed 6 bases at V and 8 bases at J, with 11 bases between. This CDR3 region has 12 residues. CDR3 in DNA: TGCGCCAGCACCGAACCGGGGGAAAAACTGTTTTTT. Its protein product is CASTEPGEKLFF.

The chain couples TRBV12-3 or TRBV12-4 to TRBJ2-1, with D unclear. The V end was cut by 1 base, the J end by 5 bases, with 0 bases between. This CDR3 has 11 amino acids. In nucleotides, the CDR3 is TGTGCCAGCAGTTTAGACAATGAGCAGTTCTTC. It specifies CASSLDNEQFF.

This chain links TRBV28 with TRBJ1-6, with D perhaps TRBD1 (6 bases). Germline V CDR1 and CDR2: MDHEN, SYDVKM. This CDR3 is 16 amino acids long. V was trimmed by 6 bases and J by 14 bases, leaving 26 bases between them. DNA for the CDR3: TGTGCCAGCAGCCCAGGACAGCTTGGGAATTTGAGAACCCTCCACTTT. This translates into CASSPGQLGNLRTLHF.

The chain has TRBV3-1 and TRBJ2-3; 9 bases line up with TRBD1. After removal of 5 bases from V and 3 bases from J, the junction contained 6 bases not matched to a gene. The CDR3 has 15 amino acids. Germline V CDR1 and CDR2: LGHDT, YNNKEL (reference sequence). Here the CDR3 reads CASSFGTGQTDTQYF. The CDR3 DNA reads TGTGCCAGCAGCTTCGGGACAGGGCAGACAGATACGCAGTATTTT.

This chain links TRBV7-2 with TRBJ2-3, with 10 bases aligning to TRBD1. This CDR3 region has 16 residues. With V trimmed by 4 bases and J by 6 bases, 10 bases remained unmatched. Germline V gene lookup returns CDR1 SGHTA and CDR2 FQGNSA. The CDR3 nucleotides are TGTGCCAGCAGCTCCGGGGGGACAGGGGTAGAGGATACGCAGTATTTT. This gives the protein CASSSGGTGVEDTQYF.

This clonotype has a single count. V usage is TRBV9 and J usage is TRBJ2-1; D is ambiguous. This CDR3 region has 13 residues. V gave up 2 bases and J gave up 5 bases, with 8 bases separating them. The germline V gene has CDR1 SGDLS and CDR2 YYNGEE. The CDR3 sequence: CASSVFWDNEQFF. The CDR3 DNA sequence: TGTGCCAGCAGCGTCTTTTGGGACAATGAGCAGTTCTTC.

The V and J genes are TRBV3-1 and TRBJ2-1; 8 bases are shared with TRBD2. The CDR3 covers 19 residues. CDR1 and CDR2 from the germline V gene are LGHDT and YNNKEL (reference sequence). The junction had 16 bases not matched to a gene; V was cut back by 1 base and J by 5 bases. The CDR3, as DNA: TGTGCCAGCAGCCAAGGGTCCCGATTCCAGCGGGGGCCCGACAATGAGCAGTTCTTC. It is translated as CASSQGSRFQRGPDNEQFF.

The rearrangement uses TRBV10-3 and TRBJ2-5; TRBD2 agrees at 14 bases. CDR3 length: 16 residues. J was trimmed by 1 base and V by 7 bases; bases with no gene match: 5. Germline V CDR1 and CDR2: ENHRY, SYGVKD. The CDR3: CAIKSGLAGGQETQYF. As DNA, the CDR3 is TGTGCCATCAAGTCAGGACTAGCGGGGGGCCAAGAGACCCAGTACTTC.

The chain employs TRBV20-1 and TRBJ2-3; 10 nucleotides align to TRBD2. This CDR3 contains 14 residues. In germline, CDR1 is DFQATT, CDR2 SNEGSKA (reference sequence). V lost 7 bases to trimming and J lost 4 bases; unmatched junction nucleotides: 8. This CDR3 is CSVVAGGRADTQYF. The CDR3 nucleotides read TGCAGTGTTGTAGCGGGGGGCCGAGCAGATACGCAGTATTTT.